The 11 T cell receptor beta chains below all came from one sample that was sequenced in a study of CD8 T cells in ankylosing spondylitis. TCRdb ran MiXCR on the 5' RACE reads and lists one entry per CDR3 protein. In the table there are 200,000 to 300,000 distinct CDR3 sequences, roughly 8% of which are singletons. Specimen: blood, either unsorted or a sorted T cell fraction (not recorded which). Receptors were obtained from a female donor with ankylosing spondylitis or in good health (not recorded which).

This clonotype came up many times. The rearrangement uses TRBV11-1 and TRBJ2-3, with 9 nucleotides matching TRBD2. Losses at the gene ends were 5 bases for V and 1 base for J; bases not matched to a gene: 16. Germline values: CDR1 SGHAT, CDR2 FQDESV (reference sequence). This CDR3 is built from 19 residues. CDR3 region: CASSLSTSGTHRGTDTQYF. The CDR3 DNA reads as TGTGCCAGCAGCCTTTCGACTAGCGGAACACACCGGGGCACAGATACGCAGTATTTT.

The chain uses TRBV25-1 and TRBJ2-7; 11 nucleotides align to TRBD1. J lost 4 bases, V lost 4 bases, and 3 bases had no gene match. Germline V gene data show CDR1 as MGHDK and CDR2 as SYGVNS. The CDR3 length is 14 residues. The CDR3 DNA reads TGTGCCAGCAGTGTCGGGACAGGGGGTTACGAGCAGTACTTC. Its translation: CASSVGTGGYEQYF.

A few counts support this clonotype. V gene TRBV28 combines with J gene TRBJ2-1; 11 nucleotides match TRBD2. V was clipped by 11 bases and J by 6 bases; unmatched bases: 15. Germline values: CDR1 MDHEN, CDR2 SYDVKM. The CDR3 is made up of 16 amino acids. The CDR3 loop is CAARRASGRNLNEQFF. DNA of the CDR3: TGTGCCGCCCGACGGGCTAGCGGGAGGAATCTCAATGAGCAGTTCTTC.

Ten or more counts support this clonotype. CDR3 amino acids: CSVNQVEVGEPEAFF. CDR3 nucleotide sequence: TGCAGCGTGAATCAAGTCGAGGTTGGGGAACCTGAAGCTTTCTTT. This chain uses TRBV29-1 with TRBJ1-1; no firm D call. The ends were cut back, 6 bases at V and 6 bases at J, with 23 bases in the middle. Germline assignment: CDR1 SQVTM and CDR2 ANQGSEA. This CDR3 has 15 amino acids.

This clonotype was counted ten times or more. The rearrangement uses TRBV7-8 and TRBJ1-1; D is ambiguous. The CDR3 length is 13 residues. Per germline, CDR1 SGHVS and CDR2 FQNEAQ. The V end was cut by 5 bases, the J end by 5 bases, with 12 bases between. In DNA form, the CDR3 reads TGTGCCAGCAGCGTTAGCGGCGGGACTGAAGCTTTCTTT. Translation: CASSVSGGTEAFF. Together with reference TRBV7-8 and TRBJ1-1, the CDR3 gives the full variable domain: GAGVSQSPRYKVAKRGQDVALRCDPISGHVSLFWYQQALGQGPEFLTYFQNEAQLDKSGLPSDRFFAERPEGSVSTLKIQRTQQEDSAVYLCASSVSGGTEAFFGQGTRLTVV.

V usage is TRBV7-2 and J usage is TRBJ1-1, with D possibly matching TRBD1 (5 bases). Germline V gene data show CDR1 as SGHTA and CDR2 as FQGNSA. This CDR3 has 16 amino acids. V lost 6 bases, J lost 5 bases, and 22 bases lay in between. The CDR3 reads CASSFNSRGRFTEAFF. The CDR3 DNA sequence: TGTGCCAGCAGTTTTAATTCGCGGGGACGGTTTACTGAAGCTTTCTTT.

This clonotype was recorded at least ten times. The chain links TRBV5-5 to TRBJ2-1, with D maybe TRBD2 (6 bases). There are 14 residues in the CDR3. Trimming shortened V by 3 bases and J by 2 bases, and 9 bases separated the two germline ends. The germline V gene has CDR1 SGHKS and CDR2 YYEKEE (reference sequence). The CDR3 bases are TGTGCCAGCAGCTGGAGGGCTCCCTACAATGAGCAGTTCTTC. This translates into CASSWRAPYNEQFF.

This clonotype was found once. Being one base from a much bigger clone, this may be a read error. The chain combines TRBV6-5 with TRBJ2-5; D not certain. Germline CDR1 is MNHEY and CDR2 is SVGAGI. CDR3 length equals 15 residues. CDR3 DNA: TGTACCAGCAGTTACAAGGCGATGGGTCAGGAGACCCAGTACTTC. Amino acid sequence: CTSSYKAMGQETQYF.

This clonotype has ten or more counts. The CDR3 protein is CASSLESWEGPSTDTQYF. The CDR3 nucleotides read TGTGCCAGCAGCTTAGAGTCCTGGGAGGGACCTAGCACAGATACGCAGTATTTT. V gene TRBV11-1 combines with J gene TRBJ2-3, with 7 bases lining up with TRBD2. The V gene end was trimmed by 1 base and the J gene end by 0 bases; junction bases not matched to a gene: 10. The CDR3 is 18 amino acids. Per germline, CDR1 SGHAT and CDR2 FQDESV (reference sequence).

This clonotype was picked up many times. This sequence joins TRBV12-3 or TRBV12-4 and TRBJ2-2; D might be TRBD2 (5 bases). The CDR3 is 13 amino acids. The V and J ends lost 7 bases and 6 bases respectively, with 12 bases between them. CDR3 nucleotide sequence: TGTGCCAGCACCGAGGGAGCAGCCGGGGAGCTGTTTTTT. It is translated as CASTEGAAGELFF.

Ten or more counts support this clonotype. The chain joins TRBV7-6 to TRBJ2-3; 9 bases fit TRBD2. After removal of 2 bases from V and 2 bases from J, the junction contained 8 bases not matched to a gene. The CDR3 covers 17 residues. In germline, CDR1 is SGHVS, CDR2 FNYEAQ. DNA for the CDR3: TGTGCCAGCAGCTTAAGTGTCGGCGGGAGGGCCACAGATACGCAGTATTTT. Its translation is CASSLSVGGRATDTQYF. Complete variable domain (other parts from reference TRBV7-6 and TRBJ2-3): GAGVSQSPRYKVTKRGQDVALRCDPISGHVSLYWYRQALGQGPEFLTYFNYEAQQDKSGLPNDRFSAERPEGSISTLTIQRTEQRDSAMYRCASSLSVGGRATDTQYFGPGTRLTVL.